The present entry profiles one T cell receptor beta chain with its context. The entry originates in a study of blood T cell repertoires in COVID-19. The wider study: Sites across the United States, Italy and Spain contributed samples from acute and convalescent COVID-19.

Original handling: Amplified reference gene primers provided the basis for estimating nucleated cell counts. TCRdb keeps only in-frame clones here, not all; method: immunoSEQ multiplex PCR. The V and J calls and the clone size are those of that table, but D and trimming were determined from the DNA. Found here are 150,000 to 200,000 clones, approximately 80% of them singletons; the top ten hold roughly 12%. Clinical history reported by participants formed the basis on which cohorts were assigned. The sequencing input was PBMCs or T cells enriched from blood (not recorded which). This clonotype originated in a man aged 50 to 59 who had recovered from COVID-19.

CDR3 sequence: CSARGGEKLFF. DNA of the CDR3: TGCAGTGCTAGAGGAGGTGAAAAACTGTTTTTT. V is TRBV20-1 and J is TRBJ1-4; no clear D. The length of the CDR3 is 11 residues. The germline V gene encodes CDR1 DFQATT and CDR2 SNEGSKA (reference sequence). Trimming left V 1 base short and J 7 bases short, with 4 bases between.